This record covers a single T cell receptor (beta chain). Its antigen is not known. The data are from a study of glioma-infiltrating T cells. Points from the study as a whole: Above-expected tissue-blood divergence occurred in all gliomas, most in low-grade ones. Tissue and blood shared very few CDR3 sequences.

Using RNA template, CDR3s of TCR alpha and beta were amplified with iRepertoire arm-PCR. Tissue mRNA or PBMC total RNA, about 85-400 ng, went into one-step reverse transcription and amplification. TCRdb fed the multiplex PCR reads into MiXCR, producing one record per CDR3 protein. Of tens of thousands of distinct CDR3 sequences listed, about 25% are singletons. Germline values: CDR1 SGHDT, CDR2 YYEEEE. CDR3 length: 13 amino acids. V lost 1 base and J lost 4, with 6 bases in between. The rearrangement uses TRBV5-6 and TRBJ1-5; D gene uncertain. The sequence derives from a human donor with low-grade glioma or glioblastoma, undergoing nonglioma brain surgery, or in good health (not recorded which). The material sequenced was glioma tissue, nonneoplastic brain tissue, or PBMCs (not recorded which). CDR3 sequence (DNA): TGTGCCAGCAGCTTGAGCCAGAATCAGCCCCAGCATTTT. Its translation is CASSLSQNQPQHF.